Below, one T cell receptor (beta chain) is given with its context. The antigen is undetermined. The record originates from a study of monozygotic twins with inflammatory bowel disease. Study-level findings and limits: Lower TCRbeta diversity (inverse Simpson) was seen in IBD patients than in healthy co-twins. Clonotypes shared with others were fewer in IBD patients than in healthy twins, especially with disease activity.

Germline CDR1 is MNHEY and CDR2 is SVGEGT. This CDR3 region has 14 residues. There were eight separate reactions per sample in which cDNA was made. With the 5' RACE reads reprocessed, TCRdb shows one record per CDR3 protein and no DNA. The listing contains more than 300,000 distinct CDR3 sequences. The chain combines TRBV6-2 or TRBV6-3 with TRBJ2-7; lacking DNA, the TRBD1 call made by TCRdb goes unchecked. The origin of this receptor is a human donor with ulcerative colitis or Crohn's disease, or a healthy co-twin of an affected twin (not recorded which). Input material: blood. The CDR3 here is CASSYYEPPYEQYF.